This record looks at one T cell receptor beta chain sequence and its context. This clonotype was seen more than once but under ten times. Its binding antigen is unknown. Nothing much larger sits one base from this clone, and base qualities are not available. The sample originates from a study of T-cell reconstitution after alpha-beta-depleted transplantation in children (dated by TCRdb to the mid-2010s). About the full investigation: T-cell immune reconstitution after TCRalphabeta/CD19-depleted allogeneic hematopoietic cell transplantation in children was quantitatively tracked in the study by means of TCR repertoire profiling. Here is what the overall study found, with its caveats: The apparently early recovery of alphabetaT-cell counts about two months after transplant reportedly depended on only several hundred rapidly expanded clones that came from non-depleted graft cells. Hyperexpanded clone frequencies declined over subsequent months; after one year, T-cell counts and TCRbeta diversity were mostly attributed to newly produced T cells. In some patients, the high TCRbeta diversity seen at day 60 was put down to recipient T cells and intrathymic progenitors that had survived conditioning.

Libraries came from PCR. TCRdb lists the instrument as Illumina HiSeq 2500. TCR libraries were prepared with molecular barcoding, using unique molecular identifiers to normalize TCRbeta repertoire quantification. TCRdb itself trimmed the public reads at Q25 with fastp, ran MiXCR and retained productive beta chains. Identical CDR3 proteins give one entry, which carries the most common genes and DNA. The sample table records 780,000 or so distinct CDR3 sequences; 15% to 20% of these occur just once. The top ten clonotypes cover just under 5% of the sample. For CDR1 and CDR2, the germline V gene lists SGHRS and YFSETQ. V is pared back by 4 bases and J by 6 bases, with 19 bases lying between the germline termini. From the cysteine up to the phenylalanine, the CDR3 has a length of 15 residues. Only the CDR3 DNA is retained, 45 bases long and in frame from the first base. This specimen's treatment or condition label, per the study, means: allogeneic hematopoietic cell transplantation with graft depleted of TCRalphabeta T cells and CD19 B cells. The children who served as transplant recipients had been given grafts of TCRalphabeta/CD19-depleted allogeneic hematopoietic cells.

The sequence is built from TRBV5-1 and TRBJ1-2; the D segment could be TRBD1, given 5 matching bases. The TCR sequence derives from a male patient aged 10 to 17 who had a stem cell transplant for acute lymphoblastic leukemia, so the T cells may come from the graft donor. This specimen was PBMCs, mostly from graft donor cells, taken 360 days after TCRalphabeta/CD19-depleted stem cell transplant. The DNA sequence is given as TGCGCCAGCAGCCAAGGAGACAGACGGGGGGATGGCTACACCTTC. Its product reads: CASSQGDRRGDGYTF.